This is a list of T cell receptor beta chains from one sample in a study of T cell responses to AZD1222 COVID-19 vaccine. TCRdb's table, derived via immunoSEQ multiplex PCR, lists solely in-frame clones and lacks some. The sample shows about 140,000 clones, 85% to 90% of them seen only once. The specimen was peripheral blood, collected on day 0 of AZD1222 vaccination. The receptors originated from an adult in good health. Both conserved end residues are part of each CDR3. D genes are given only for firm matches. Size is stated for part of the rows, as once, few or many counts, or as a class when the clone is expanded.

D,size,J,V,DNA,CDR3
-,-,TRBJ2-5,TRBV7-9,TGTGCCAGCAGCTTATGGCCCGGAGACTACCCTGAGACCCAGTACTTC,CASSLWPGDYPETQYF
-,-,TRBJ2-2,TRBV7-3,TGTGCCAGCAGCCCCCGTAGCGGCACGAACACCGGGGAGCTGTTTTTT,CASSPRSGTNTGELFF
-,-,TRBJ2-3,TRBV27,TGTGCCAGCAGTTTATTGGCCACAGCAGATACGCAGTATTTT,CASSLLATADTQYF
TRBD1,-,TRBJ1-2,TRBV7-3,TGTGCCAGCAGCCCGGGGACAGGGGCTAACTATGGCTACACCTTC,CASSPGTGANYGYTF
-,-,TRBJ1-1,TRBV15,TGTGCCACCGGGCGGGGGCTGGGCACTGAAGCTTTCTTT,CATGRGLGTEAFF
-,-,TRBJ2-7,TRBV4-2,TGTGCCAGCAGCCAAGATAGCGGCGGTTCTTATGGCGAGCAGTACTTC,CASSQDSGGSYGEQYF
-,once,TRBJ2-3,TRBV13,TGTGCCAGCAGCTTAGGCCTCCGAGATACGCAGTATTTT,CASSLGLRDTQYF
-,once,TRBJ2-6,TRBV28,TGTGCCAGCTCGTACACCTTTCCCGGGGCCAACGTCCTGACTTTC,CASSYTFPGANVLTF
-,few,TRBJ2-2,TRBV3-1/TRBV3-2,TGTGCCAGCAGCCAACCCGTACTGGGGTTCAGGACCGGGGAGCTGTTTTTT,CASSQPVLGFRTGELFF
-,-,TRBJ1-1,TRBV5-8,TGTGCCAGCAGCTTGGAGCCTTCGAACACTGAAGCTTTCTTT,CASSLEPSNTEAFF
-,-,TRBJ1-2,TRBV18,TGTGCCAGCTCACCGGACGACAGCCGCTGGGTTGGCTACACCTTC,CASSPDDSRWVGYTF
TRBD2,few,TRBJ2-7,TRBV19,TGTGCCAGTAGTGAGGGACTACAATCCTACGAGCAGTACTTC,CASSEGLQSYEQYF
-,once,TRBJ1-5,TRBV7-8,TGTGCCAGCAGCCAGGGATATCAGCCCCAGCATTTT,CASSQGYQPQHF
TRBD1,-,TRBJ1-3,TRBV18,TGTGCCAGCTCACAGGGACAGGCAAACACCATATATTTT,CASSQGQANTIYF
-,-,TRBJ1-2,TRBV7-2,TGTGCCAGCAGCTTAGGCCCGGTGGAGAGGGGCTATGGCTACACCTTC,CASSLGPVERGYGYTF
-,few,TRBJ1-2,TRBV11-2,TGTGCCAGCAGCTTAGATCTAACACCGTATGGCTACACCTTC,CASSLDLTPYGYTF
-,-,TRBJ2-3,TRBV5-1,TGCGCCAGCAGCTACCCGTGGGGGGATACGCAGTATTTT,CASSYPWGDTQYF
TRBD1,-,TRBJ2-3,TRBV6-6,TGTGCCAGCACCTGGGACAGGGGAACAGATACGCAGTATTTT,CASTWDRGTDTQYF
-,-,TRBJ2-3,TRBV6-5,TGTGCCAGCAGCCACGACGCGGTGGATACGCAGTATTTT,CASSHDAVDTQYF
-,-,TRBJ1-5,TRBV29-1,TGCAGCGTTGCTTGGGGCGTTAATCAGCCCCAGCATTTT,CSVAWGVNQPQHF
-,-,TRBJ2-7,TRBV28,TGTGCCAGCGGGAGACTAGGCGAGCAGTACTTC,CASGRLGEQYF
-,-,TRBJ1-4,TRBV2,TGTGCCAGCAGTCGCGAAAATGAAAAACTGTTTTTT,CASSRENEKLFF
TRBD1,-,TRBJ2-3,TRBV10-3,TGTGCCATTAGGGACAGCCCTAGCACAGATACGCAGTATTTT,CAIRDSPSTDTQYF
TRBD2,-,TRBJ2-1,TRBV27,TGTGCCAGCAGTTTAGTGGCGGGAGCTTACAATGAGCAGTTCTTC,CASSLVAGAYNEQFF
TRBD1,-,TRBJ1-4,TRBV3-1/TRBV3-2,TGTGCCAGCAGCGGGACAGGGGCATATAATGAAAAACTGTTTTTT,CASSGTGAYNEKLFF
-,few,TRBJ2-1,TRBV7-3,TGTGCCAGCAGCCTCCAAGGTGCAGTGGGGAATGAGCAGTTCTTC,CASSLQGAVGNEQFF
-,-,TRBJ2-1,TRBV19,TGTGCCAGTAGTCCCAGAATGCCCTACAATGAGCAGTTCTTC,CASSPRMPYNEQFF
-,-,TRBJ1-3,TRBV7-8,TGTGCCAGCAGCTTAGGCCCAGGGGCGGCTGGAAACACCATATATTTT,CASSLGPGAAGNTIYF
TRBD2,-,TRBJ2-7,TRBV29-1,TGCAGCGTCGCTACAACTAGCGGACCCTACGAGCAGTACTTC,CSVATTSGPYEQYF
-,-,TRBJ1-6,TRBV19,TGTGCCAGTAGTATAAGGAGGGCGAATTCACCCCTCCACTTT,CASSIRRANSPLHF